This paragraph covers one T cell receptor (beta chain) sequence. Its target is not known. At one end the junction does not follow the germline gene, possibly because of a read error. Germline V gives CDR1 SNHLY, CDR2 FYNNEI. The CDR3 consists of 14 residues. The data derive from a study of T cell repertoires in cytomegalovirus infection. Study as a whole: Indications of both CMV infection and matching HLA type were provided by public TCR beta signatures. Findings and caveats of the study: Frequencies of public TCR beta families were cumulated, and this identified carriers of CMV plus the relevant HLA. CMV-specific TCR beta clonotypes restricted by HLA-C were the ones dominating the ex vivo response.

TCRdb itself ran the reads through MiXCR, one entry per CDR3 protein. The profile shows 630,000 or so distinct CDR3 sequences, 24% of them singletons. Sample: CD8+ T cells from PBMCs. J is TRBJ1-2 and V is TRBV2; TRBD1 matches at 7 bases. This clonotype originated in a human donor in good health (CMV status not recorded). Some clones in this sample may be carry-over from other donors' samples. The CDR3 here is CASVPGQNIYGYAF. The CDR3 bases are TGTGCCAGCGTTCCGGGACAGAACATCTATGGCTACGCCTTC.